The TCR beta chain under discussion was sequenced for a study of shared clonotypes between healthy human individuals. Germline V gives CDR1 SGHAT, CDR2 FQNNGV. The CDR3 runs to 15 residues. The V gene end was trimmed by 5 bases and the J gene end by 5 bases; junction bases not matched to a gene: 11. Assay: immunoSEQ multiplex PCR; the TCRdb copy retains only in-frame clones and omits some. The sample lists 2 million to 2.5 million clones; 80% to 95% were seen once. Regarding this clone: Its cognate antigen is unknown.

The study, taken as a whole, reports: In a handful of donors, around 5% of naive CD4 clonotypes appeared in common. The study's rarefaction showed incomplete sorted-subset sequencing despite large depth. The diversity represented, both genetic and in exposure history, was limited by few donors.

This clonotype originated in a man younger than 30 in good health. Some clones in this sample may be carry-over from other donors' samples. Sequencing was performed on naive CD4+ T cells from PBMCs. Subset denoted: CD45RA+ positively selected. The chain has TRBV11-2 and TRBJ1-2; TRBD1 matches 7 bases. The CDR3 DNA is TGTGCCAGCAGCGCCCGACAGGGAGTAGGGTATGGCTACACCTTC. Protein product: CASSARQGVGYGYTF.